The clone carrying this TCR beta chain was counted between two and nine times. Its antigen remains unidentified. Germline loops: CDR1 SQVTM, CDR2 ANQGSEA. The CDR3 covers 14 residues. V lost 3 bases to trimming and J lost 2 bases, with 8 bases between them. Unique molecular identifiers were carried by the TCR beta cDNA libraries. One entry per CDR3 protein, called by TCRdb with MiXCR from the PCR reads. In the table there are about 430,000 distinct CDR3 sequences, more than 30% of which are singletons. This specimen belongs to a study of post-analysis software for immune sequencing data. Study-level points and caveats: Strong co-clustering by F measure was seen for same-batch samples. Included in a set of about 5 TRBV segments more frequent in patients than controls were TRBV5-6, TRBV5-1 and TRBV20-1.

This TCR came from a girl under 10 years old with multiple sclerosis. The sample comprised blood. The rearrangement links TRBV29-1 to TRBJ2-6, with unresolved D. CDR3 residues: CSVDPATGANVLTF. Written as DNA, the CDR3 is TGCAGCGTTGATCCGGCGACTGGGGCCAACGTCCTGACTTTC.